Listed here are 5 T cell receptor beta chains from one sample, sequenced in a study of OX40 agonist ivuxolimab in advanced cancers. The assay was immunoSEQ multiplex PCR, and TCRdb's table has in-frame clones only and misses some. The sample has over 80,000 clones, around 87% seen once. Sequenced material: CD4+ or CD8+ T cells sorted from blood, taken in a trial of the OX40 agonist ivuxolimab. All receptors come from an adult with an advanced solid tumor such as melanoma, head and neck, liver or kidney cancer.

The chain recombines TRBV5-1 with TRBJ1-1; the D gene is possibly TRBD1 (5 bases). Germline V gives CDR1 SGHRS, CDR2 YFSETQ. The CDR3 extends over 15 amino acids. V was shortened by 4 bases and J by 1 base, with 14 bases between the two germline ends. The CDR3 region is CASSSGGEQNTEAFF. The CDR3 bases are TGCGCCAGCAGCAGTGGGGGGGAACAGAACACTGAAGCTTTCTTT.

This clone came up once. The chain couples TRBV6-6 to TRBJ2-7, with TRBD1 matching over 8 bases. CDR1 is MNHNY, CDR2 SVGAGI, per germline (reference sequence). The CDR3 spans 15 residues. The ends lost 5 bases at V and 12 bases at J; junction bases unmatched: 18. The CDR3: CASSPSYRGDDRTYV. The CDR3 coding sequence is TGTGCCAGCAGTCCCTCGTACAGGGGGGATGATCGGACGTACGTC.

V gene TRBV6-1 combines with J gene TRBJ2-7; unclear D gene. This CDR3 region has 11 residues. Trimming left V 7 bases short and J 2 bases short, with 6 bases between. Per germline, CDR1 MNHNS and CDR2 SASEGT. CDR3 residues: CASMGTYEQYF. The CDR3 DNA follows: TGTGCCAGCATGGGTACCTACGAGCAGTACTTC.

The count of this clone is one. V usage is TRBV27 and J usage is TRBJ2-1; the match to TRBD1 covers 8 bases. J was trimmed by 10 bases and V by 5 bases; bases with no gene match: 10. The CDR3 is 14 residues long. Germline V gene lookup returns CDR1 MNHEY and CDR2 SMNVEV (reference sequence). The CDR3 protein is CASSPLDRAREQFF. CDR3 sequence (DNA): TGTGCCAGCAGTCCCCTGGACAGGGCAAGGGAGCAGTTCTTC.

CDR3 DNA: TGTGCCACCCGGGACGGACTAGCGAACGATGAGCAGTTCTTC. As protein: CATRDGLANDEQFF. The V and J genes are TRBV6-6 and TRBJ2-1; 9 bases match TRBD2. CDR3 length: 14 amino acids. After removal of 10 bases from V and 8 bases from J, the junction contained 12 bases not matched to a gene. Germline CDR1 reads MNHNY; CDR2 reads SVGAGI (reference sequence).